The 22 T cell receptor beta chains below come from one sample, sequenced in a study. TCRdb re-derived calls from the 5' RACE reads in MiXCR, one entry per CDR3 protein. This table has roughly 56,000 distinct CDR3 sequences, 25% to 35% appearing once. Sequences were obtained from tumor-infiltrating naive CD4+ T cells sorted from the breast tumor. The subset: naive CD4+ T cells, CD4+CD45RA+CD25-. These receptors were taken from a female donor with breast cancer.

Notes on this clonotype: A junction end diverges from the germline sequence, so it may reflect a read error. The V call is TRBV4-1, the J call TRBJ2-7; 8 bases agree with TRBD1. The CDR3 sequence is 14 residues long. Germline lookup yields CDR1 MGHRA and CDR2 YSYEKL. CDR3 nucleotides: TGCACCAGCAGCCCCCGACAGGGGCGAGACGAGCAGTACTTC. It yields the protein CTSSPRQGRDEQYF.

In the case of this clonotype: A read error is possible here, since a much larger clone lies one base away. This sequence joins TRBV5-6 and TRBJ2-3; D is ambiguous. Germline CDR1 is SGHDT and CDR2 is YYEEEE. V dropped 4 bases and J dropped 2 bases, with 2 bases sitting between them. This CDR3 has 11 residues. The CDR3 DNA reads TGTGCCAGCAGCAACACAGATACGCAGTATTTT. It specifies CASSNTDTQYF. The full variable domain, completed using reference TRBV5-6 and TRBJ2-3, is DAGVTQSPTHLIKTRGQQVTLRCSPKSGHDTVSWYQQALGQGPQFIFQYYEEEERQRGNFPDRFSGHQFPNYSSELNVNALLLGDSALYLCASSNTDTQYFGPGTRLTVL.

Of note for this clonotype: Compared with germline, one end of the junction differs, possibly owing to a read error. The chain recombines TRBV7-2 with TRBJ1-6, with 9 positions matching TRBD1. CDR3 length equals 16 residues. Germline lookup yields CDR1 SGHTA and CDR2 FQGNSA. CDR3 sequence (DNA): TGTGCCAGCAGCTCCCGGGACAGGGTCTATAATTCACCCCCCCACTTT. It encodes CASSSRDRVYNSPPHF.

This rearrangement joins TRBV7-2 to TRBJ2-3, with unresolved D. The ends were cut back, 5 bases at V and 0 bases at J, with 12 bases in the middle. The CDR3 is made up of 15 amino acids. Germline CDR1 is SGHTA and CDR2 is FQGNSA. CDR3 DNA: TGTGCCAGCAGCCCAGAATATCTAAGCACAGATACGCAGTATTTT. Its translation: CASSPEYLSTDTQYF.

The V call is TRBV12-3 or TRBV12-4, the J call TRBJ2-7; D could derive from TRBD1 or TRBD2 (5 bases each). This CDR3 has 14 residues. V shed 7 bases and J shed 7 bases, with 20 bases lying between them. CDR3 protein: CASTETGTVDEQYF. CDR3 bases: TGTGCCAGCACCGAAACCGGGACCGTAGATGAGCAGTACTTC.

This rearrangement joins TRBV4-1 to TRBJ2-3; 10 positions match TRBD2. The CDR3 is 15 amino acids. Trimming at V came to 4 bases and at J to 7 bases, leaving 8 bases not matched to a gene. CDR1 and CDR2 from the germline V gene are MGHRA and YSYEKL. CDR3 in amino acids: CASSPRAGGRNTQYF. The CDR3 nucleotides read TGCGCCAGCAGCCCCCGAGCGGGGGGGCGTAATACGCAGTATTTT.

This clonotype was picked up a small number of times. The genes are TRBV18 and TRBJ1-2, with D possibly matching TRBD1 (6 bases). This CDR3 region has 13 residues. CDR1 is KGHSH and CDR2 is LQKENI in the germline V gene. Trimming shortened V by 6 bases and J by 6 bases, and 14 bases separated the two germline ends. CDR3 sequence (DNA): TGTGCCAGCTCGTTTACAGGGTTTAATGGCTACACCTTC. The encoded protein is CASSFTGFNGYTF. Variable domain in full (rest from reference TRBV18 and TRBJ1-2): NAGVMQNPRHLVRRRGQEARLRCSPMKGHSHVYWYRQLPEEGLKFMVYLQKENIIDESGMPKERFSAEFPKEGPSILRIQQVVRGDSAAYFCASSFTGFNGYTFGSGTRLTVV.

Worth noting for this clonotype: Sequence at one end of the junction differs from germline and may be a read error. CDR3 DNA: TGTGCCAGCAGTTATTGGAGGTCCGGAAACGCCATATATTTT. It yields the protein CASSYWRSGNAIYF. The rearrangement links TRBV6-5 to TRBJ1-3, with D unresolved. The CDR3 length is 14 residues. Germline CDR1 is MNHEY and CDR2 is SVGAGI.

This clonotype came up a few times. The chain combines TRBV20-1 with TRBJ1-2; 7 bases map to TRBD1. Germline CDR1 is DFQATT and CDR2 is SNEGSKA (reference sequence). V trimming: 2 bases; J trimming: 0 bases; junction bases outside the gene matches: 3. CDR3 length: 14 residues. This CDR3 is CSARKTGTNYGYTF. The DNA for the CDR3 is TGCAGTGCTAGAAAGACAGGGACTAACTATGGCTACACCTTC.

A single count supports this clonotype. This chain links TRBV7-9 with TRBJ1-2; no definite D call. Germline loops: CDR1 SEHNR, CDR2 FQNEAQ (reference sequence). This CDR3 region has 13 residues. Trimming stripped 1 base from V and 6 bases from J, with 9 bases between. CDR3 residues: CASSLEGINGYTF. CDR3 bases: TGTGCCAGCAGCTTAGAGGGCATCAATGGCTACACCTTC. Complete variable domain (other parts from reference TRBV7-9 and TRBJ1-2): DTGVSQNPRHKITKRGQNVTFRCDPISEHNRLYWYRQTLGQGPEFLTYFQNEAQLEKSRLLSDRFSAERPKGSFSTLEIQRTEQGDSAMYLCASSLEGINGYTFGSGTRLTVV.

This clonotype turned up a few times. V is TRBV25-1 and J is TRBJ2-5, with 9 bases fitting TRBD2. The CDR3 is made up of 16 amino acids. Germline CDR1 MGHDK, CDR2 SYGVNS. Trimming cost V 3 bases and J 3 bases; bases outside gene matches: 8. The CDR3 nucleotides read TGTGCCAGCAGTGATGGGCTAGCGGGACCCAAAGAGACCCAGTACTTC. Its translation is CASSDGLAGPKETQYF.

This clonotype was picked up a small number of times. The gene calls are TRBV15 and TRBJ2-2; 8 nucleotides agree with TRBD1. This CDR3 region has 16 residues. Germline trimming cut 1 base from V and 8 bases from J; bases unmatched to any gene: 9. The germline gives CDR1 LNHNV, CDR2 YYDKDF (reference sequence). The CDR3 coding sequence is TGTGCCACCAGCAGAGCCTCCAGGACAGGGAATGGGGAGCTGTTTTTT. Translated, it gives CATSRASRTGNGELFF.

This clonotype was recorded only once. A read error may be the cause here, since a much bigger clone is one base away. The chain joins TRBV7-2 to TRBJ2-1; TRBD2 matches at 8 bases. This CDR3 region has 14 residues. CDR1 and CDR2 from the germline V gene are SGHTA and FQGNSA. This CDR3 is CASSRTSGYNEQCF. The CDR3 DNA reads as TGTGCCAGCAGCCGAACTAGCGGATACAATGAGCAGTGCTTC. The variable domain in full, with the rest retrieved from reference TRBV7-2 and TRBJ2-1, is GAGVSQSPSNKVTEKGKDVELRCDPISGHTALYWYRQSLGQGLEFLIYFQGNSAPDKSGLPSDRFSAERTGGSVSTLTIQRTQQEDSAVYLCASSRTSGYNEQCFGPGTRLTVL.

The CDR3 DNA is TGTGCCAGTAGTCGGGACAGGAAGTATGGCTACACCTTC. It specifies CASSRDRKYGYTF. J is TRBJ1-2 and V is TRBV19; 8 positions match TRBD1. Unmatched junction bases numbered 4, after V lost 5 bases and J lost 5 bases. This CDR3 contains 13 residues. The germline gives CDR1 LNHDA, CDR2 SQIVND (reference sequence).

In its sample, this clonotype was seen a few times. The rearrangement joins TRBV7-9 to TRBJ2-6, with 12 positions matching TRBD1. The J segment lost 0 bases and the V segment lost 5 bases, leaving 14 bases of the junction unmatched. The germline V gene encodes CDR1 SEHNR and CDR2 FQNEAQ (reference sequence). This CDR3 has 21 amino acids. The CDR3: CASSDGTGGVSARSGANVLTF. The CDR3 DNA reads as TGTGCCAGCAGCGATGGGACAGGGGGCGTCAGTGCTCGCTCTGGGGCCAACGTCCTGACTTTC.

In its sample, this clonotype was seen a few times. This chain links TRBV25-1 with TRBJ2-3, with 15 bases identical to TRBD2. From germline, CDR1 is MGHDK and CDR2 SYGVNS. Trimming removed 2 bases from V and 2 bases from J; junction bases left unmatched: 5. CDR3 length equals 18 residues. The CDR3 sequence: CASSESRTSGGDTDTQYF. DNA of the CDR3: TGTGCCAGCAGTGAAAGCCGGACTAGCGGGGGGGACACAGATACGCAGTATTTT.

This CDR3 reads CASSLMTGGGYTF. The CDR3 nucleotides read TGTGCCAGCAGCTTAATGACAGGGGGCGGCTACACCTTC. The V and J genes are TRBV7-3 and TRBJ1-2; 10 bases match TRBD1. The CDR3 runs 13 residues. Germline-derived CDR1 and CDR2 are SGHTA and FQGTGA. With V trimmed by 1 base and J by 8 bases, 1 base remained unmatched. Full variable domain (remainder filled in from reference TRBV7-3 and TRBJ1-2): GAGVSQTPSNKVTEKGKYVELRCDPISGHTALYWYRQSLGQGPEFLIYFQGTGAADDSGLPNDRFFAVRPEGSVSTLKIQRTERGDSAVYLCASSLMTGGGYTFGSGTRLTVV.

At least ten counts were recorded for this clonotype. The V gene is TRBV29-1, the J gene TRBJ2-7; D is uncertain. Germline V gives CDR1 SQVTM, CDR2 ANQGSEA. This CDR3 is built from 10 residues. Trimming cost V 6 bases and J 2 bases, with 5 bases left between them. CDR3: CSVATYEQYF. In DNA form, the CDR3 reads TGCAGCGTAGCCACCTACGAGCAGTACTTC.

Notes on this clonotype: Sequence at one end of the junction differs from germline and may be a read error. This sequence joins TRBV7-3 and TRBJ2-7, with D perhaps TRBD2 (6 bases). CDR1 and CDR2 from the germline V gene are SGHTA and FQGTGA. This CDR3 is 16 amino acids long. CDR3 in amino acids: CASSLDGGSVSYEQYF. Written as DNA, the CDR3 is TGCGCCAGCAGCTTGGATGGGGGGTCGGTCTCCTACGAGCAGTACTTC.

This clonotype came up a few times. The chain joins TRBV4-2 to TRBJ2-1; TRBD1 or TRBD2 may be the D gene (5 bases each). V was trimmed by 1 base and J by 8 bases, leaving 12 bases between them. The CDR3 has 14 amino acids. Germline loops: CDR1 LGHNA, CDR2 YNFKEQ. CDR3 amino acids: CASSQGGPSDEQFF. The CDR3 DNA reads TGTGCCAGCAGCCAAGGGGGACCCTCCGATGAGCAGTTCTTC.

The chain uses TRBV20-1 and TRBJ1-1; 9 bases map to TRBD1. Germline V gives CDR1 DFQATT, CDR2 SNEGSKA (reference sequence). Germline trimming cut 3 bases from V and 5 bases from J; bases unmatched to any gene: 7. This CDR3 region has 14 residues. The CDR3, as DNA: TGCAGTGCTAGGGAGGACAGGGGTCTTACTGAAGCTTTCTTT. Translated: CSAREDRGLTEAFF.

The J gene is TRBJ1-2, the V gene TRBV18; possibly TRBD1 for D (5 bases). The CDR3 runs to 13 residues. The germline V gene encodes CDR1 KGHSH and CDR2 LQKENI. Trimming shortened V by 3 bases and J by 8 bases, and 13 bases separated the two germline ends. The CDR3 bases are TGTGCCAGCTCACCCGAAGGGACTATAGGCTACACCTTC. It yields the protein CASSPEGTIGYTF.